A selection of T cell receptor beta chains follows, all from one sample in a study of radiotherapy plus CTLA-4 blockade in lung cancer. TCRdb keeps only in-frame clones here, not all; method: immunoSEQ multiplex PCR. The table records tens of thousands of clones, approximately 70% of them present only once. The specimen was peripheral blood, collected from a patient treated with radiotherapy plus ipilimumab. The source is a human donor with non-small cell lung cancer who had a complete response to radiotherapy plus ipilimumab. The CDR3 runs from the conserved cysteine through the conserved F or W. D genes are given only for firm matches. Size tells how often a clone was seen (once, few, many) or the class of an expanded clone, and some rows leave it out.

V gene: TRBV6-5
CDR3 length: 15
clone size: .
J gene: TRBJ2-7
D gene: TRBD1
CDR3 DNA: TGTGCCAGCAGAGGACAGGGCTCTGGGAGTTACGAGCAGTACTTC
CDR3 protein: CASRGQGSGSYEQYF

V gene: TRBV28
CDR3 length: 13
clone size: few
J gene: TRBJ2-7
D gene: .
CDR3 DNA: TGTGCCAGCAGTTTGGCCAGGATTTACGAGCAGTACTTC
CDR3 protein: CASSLARIYEQYF

V gene: TRBV6-5
CDR3 length: 15
clone size: once
J gene: TRBJ2-6
D gene: .
CDR3 DNA: TGTGCCAGCACCCCTACGGGGACTGGGGCCAACGTCCTGACTTTC
CDR3 protein: CASTPTGTGANVLTF

V gene: TRBV9
CDR3 length: 16
clone size: .
J gene: TRBJ2-7
D gene: TRBD2
CDR3 DNA: TGTGCCAGCAGCCCCGGGGGGGGCGGACCCACCTACGAGCAGTACTTC
CDR3 protein: CASSPGGGGPTYEQYF

V gene: TRBV28
CDR3 length: 14
clone size: .
J gene: TRBJ1-5
D gene: .
CDR3 DNA: TGTGCCAGCAGTTTAGGTTGGCAGGGGCAGCCCCAGCATTTT
CDR3 protein: CASSLGWQGQPQHF

V gene: TRBV5-6
CDR3 length: 15
clone size: .
J gene: TRBJ2-5
D gene: .
CDR3 DNA: TGTGCCAGCAGCCTAGGAGGGCGAGTCCGGGAGACCCAGTACTTC
CDR3 protein: CASSLGGRVRETQYF

V gene: TRBV4-1
CDR3 length: 18
clone size: .
J gene: TRBJ1-5
D gene: TRBD1
CDR3 DNA: TGCGCCAGCAGCCAAGACCCCGGGACAGGGGGCTCTGGTCAGCCCCAGCATTTT
CDR3 protein: CASSQDPGTGGSGQPQHF

V gene: TRBV5-4
CDR3 length: 13
clone size: .
J gene: TRBJ2-7
D gene: TRBD2
CDR3 DNA: TGTGCCAGCAGCCGACTAGCGTCTTACGAGCAGTACTTC
CDR3 protein: CASSRLASYEQYF

V gene: TRBV19
CDR3 length: 16
clone size: few
J gene: TRBJ2-7
D gene: TRBD2
CDR3 DNA: TGTGCCAGTAGTGCCCCGGGACTAGCGGGAGTAGGCGAGCAGTACTTC
CDR3 protein: CASSAPGLAGVGEQYF

V gene: TRBV9
CDR3 length: 14
clone size: .
J gene: TRBJ1-5
D gene: .
CDR3 DNA: TGTGCCAGCAGCGTGGGCAGGGACAATCAGCCCCAGCATTTT
CDR3 protein: CASSVGRDNQPQHF

V gene: TRBV2
CDR3 length: 13
clone size: .
J gene: TRBJ2-2
D gene: TRBD2
CDR3 DNA: TGTGCCAGCAGGCGGGGGGGGCCCGGGGAGCTGTTTTTT
CDR3 protein: CASRRGGPGELFF

V gene: TRBV4-1
CDR3 length: 18
clone size: .
J gene: TRBJ2-1
D gene: TRBD2
CDR3 DNA: TGCGCCAGCAGCCAAGATCATTTCGCTAGCGGGGGGAACAATGAGCAGTTCTTC
CDR3 protein: CASSQDHFASGGNNEQFF

V gene: TRBV5-1
CDR3 length: 15
clone size: .
J gene: TRBJ1-1
D gene: .
CDR3 DNA: TGCGCCAGCAGCTTGTTTCCAGGGCTGAACACTGAAGCTTTCTTT
CDR3 protein: CASSLFPGLNTEAFF

V gene: TRBV9
CDR3 length: 16
clone size: .
J gene: TRBJ2-3
D gene: .
CDR3 DNA: TGTGCCAGCAGCGTAGGCCAGGGATCGAGGACAGATACGCAGTATTTT
CDR3 protein: CASSVGQGSRTDTQYF

V gene: TRBV27
CDR3 length: 16
clone size: .
J gene: TRBJ2-1
D gene: TRBD1
CDR3 DNA: TGTGCCAGCAGTTTAACTGGGACAGGGGGCCGGCGTGAGCAGTTCTTC
CDR3 protein: CASSLTGTGGRREQFF

V gene: TRBV18
CDR3 length: 16
clone size: .
J gene: TRBJ2-7
D gene: TRBD2
CDR3 DNA: TGTGCCAGCTCCTACCGTAGCGGGGGAGGTGACTACGAGCAGTACTTC
CDR3 protein: CASSYRSGGGDYEQYF

V gene: TRBV28
CDR3 length: 14
clone size: medium-sized
J gene: TRBJ2-7
D gene: .
CDR3 DNA: TGTGCCAGCAGCCCCGGGGTAGGCTCCTACGAGCAGTACTTC
CDR3 protein: CASSPGVGSYEQYF

V gene: TRBV10-3
CDR3 length: 12
clone size: .
J gene: TRBJ1-6
D gene: TRBD1
CDR3 DNA: TGTGCCTCAGGACAGGGGTATTCACCCCTCCACTTT
CDR3 protein: CASGQGYSPLHF

V gene: TRBV7-9
CDR3 length: 15
clone size: .
J gene: TRBJ2-7
D gene: TRBD1
CDR3 DNA: TGTGCCAGCAGCCCCCTTGCAGGGGGACCCTACGAGCAGTACTTC
CDR3 protein: CASSPLAGGPYEQYF

V gene: TRBV29-1
CDR3 length: 14
clone size: .
J gene: TRBJ2-1
D gene: .
CDR3 DNA: TGCAGCGTGCGGGAACGAAGCTCCTACAATGAGCAGTTCTTC
CDR3 protein: CSVRERSSYNEQFF

V gene: TRBV9
CDR3 length: 13
clone size: once
J gene: TRBJ2-7
D gene: TRBD1
CDR3 DNA: TGTGCCAGCAGCGTAGGTCAGGGGGCGAAGCAGTACTTC
CDR3 protein: CASSVGQGAKQYF

V gene: TRBV5-6
CDR3 length: 15
clone size: .
J gene: TRBJ1-4
D gene: .
CDR3 DNA: TGTGCCAGCAGCAACTTTCGAGCAACTAATGAAAAACTGTTTTTT
CDR3 protein: CASSNFRATNEKLFF

V gene: TRBV10-3
CDR3 length: 14
clone size: few
J gene: TRBJ1-2
D gene: .
CDR3 DNA: TGTGCCATCAGTGAGCGACTGGGGGCTTATGGCTACACCTTC
CDR3 protein: CAISERLGAYGYTF

V gene: TRBV9
CDR3 length: 18
clone size: .
J gene: TRBJ2-1
D gene: TRBD2
CDR3 DNA: TGTGCCAGCAGCCCAAGAGGGACTAGCGGGGGGGCCTTCTATGAGCAGTTCTTC
CDR3 protein: CASSPRGTSGGAFYEQFF

V gene: TRBV4-3
CDR3 length: 15
clone size: .
J gene: TRBJ2-5
D gene: TRBD2
CDR3 DNA: TGCGCCAGCAGCCAGGGGCGGGGGGGGGCTCGAGGCCAGTACTTC
CDR3 protein: CASSQGRGGARGQYF

V gene: TRBV5-1
CDR3 length: 16
clone size: .
J gene: TRBJ2-3
D gene: .
CDR3 DNA: TGCGCCAGCAGCCCTCTGCCTGGGGCGGGAACAGATACGCAGTATTTT
CDR3 protein: CASSPLPGAGTDTQYF

V gene: TRBV5-6
CDR3 length: 16
clone size: .
J gene: TRBJ1-2
D gene: TRBD1
CDR3 DNA: TGTGCCAGCAGCCGGGGTCGTGACAGGGGGGGCTCTGGCTACACCTTC
CDR3 protein: CASSRGRDRGGSGYTF

V gene: TRBV6-5
CDR3 length: 15
clone size: .
J gene: TRBJ1-5
D gene: TRBD1
CDR3 DNA: TGTGCCACCCGCACAGGGACAGCTAGCAATCAGCCCCAGCATTTT
CDR3 protein: CATRTGTASNQPQHF

V gene: TRBV28
CDR3 length: 13
clone size: .
J gene: TRBJ2-7
D gene: .
CDR3 DNA: TGTGCCAGCAGATCACCCGGGATCTACGAGCAGTACTTC
CDR3 protein: CASRSPGIYEQYF

V gene: TRBV30
CDR3 length: 16
clone size: few
J gene: TRBJ1-5
D gene: TRBD1
CDR3 DNA: TGTGCCTGGAGTGTCGGGACAGGGGTTAGTAGCCAGCCCCAGCATTTT
CDR3 protein: CAWSVGTGVSSQPQHF

V gene: TRBV9
CDR3 length: 14
clone size: .
J gene: TRBJ2-7
D gene: TRBD2
CDR3 DNA: TGTGCCAGCAGCGTAGTGCTAGCGGGGGACGAGCAGTACTTC
CDR3 protein: CASSVVLAGDEQYF

V gene: TRBV5-4
CDR3 length: 12
clone size: .
J gene: TRBJ2-1
D gene: .
CDR3 DNA: TGTGCCAGCAGCTTCTCCGGCAATGAGCAGTTCTTC
CDR3 protein: CASSFSGNEQFF

V gene: TRBV30
CDR3 length: 13
clone size: .
J gene: TRBJ1-1
D gene: .
CDR3 DNA: TGTGCCTGGAGTGGACAGGTGAACACTGAAGCTTTCTTT
CDR3 protein: CAWSGQVNTEAFF

V gene: TRBV7-2
CDR3 length: 14
clone size: .
J gene: TRBJ2-1
D gene: TRBD2
CDR3 DNA: TGTGCCAGGACTGTGGCGGGGGGCTACAATGAGCAGTTCTTC
CDR3 protein: CARTVAGGYNEQFF

V gene: TRBV10-1
CDR3 length: 15
clone size: .
J gene: TRBJ2-7
D gene: .
CDR3 DNA: TGCGCCAGCAGTGAGTCGCGAACTAGGAACTACGAGCAGTACTTC
CDR3 protein: CASSESRTRNYEQYF

V gene: TRBV7-2
CDR3 length: 13
clone size: .
J gene: TRBJ2-1
D gene: TRBD2
CDR3 DNA: TGTGCCAGCAGCCGGACTAGCGGGAGAGGTCAGTTCTTC
CDR3 protein: CASSRTSGRGQFF

V gene: TRBV11-2
CDR3 length: 12
clone size: once
J gene: TRBJ2-7
D gene: .
CDR3 DNA: TGTGCCAGCAGCTTAGATCGAGGGAGGCAGTACTTC
CDR3 protein: CASSLDRGRQYF

V gene: TRBV18
CDR3 length: 17
clone size: once
J gene: TRBJ2-7
D gene: TRBD2
CDR3 DNA: TGTGCCAGCTCACCACCGATCACTAGCGGGAGGTCGAGGGGGCAGTACTTC
CDR3 protein: CASSPPITSGRSRGQYF

V gene: TRBV5-6
CDR3 length: 17
clone size: .
J gene: TRBJ1-5
D gene: TRBD1
CDR3 DNA: TGTGCCAGCAGCTTCAAGATGAGGGGGCAACGGGATCAGCCCCAGCATTTT
CDR3 protein: CASSFKMRGQRDQPQHF

V gene: TRBV6-5
CDR3 length: 15
clone size: .
J gene: TRBJ1-2
D gene: .
CDR3 DNA: TGTGCCAGCAGTTACTCGAGATTCGGGTCCACTGGCTACACCTTC
CDR3 protein: CASSYSRFGSTGYTF

V gene: TRBV6-1
CDR3 length: 14
clone size: few
J gene: TRBJ2-1
D gene: .
CDR3 DNA: TGTGCCAGCAGTCGGGATTCCGCCTACAATGAGCAGTTCTTC
CDR3 protein: CASSRDSAYNEQFF

V gene: TRBV2
CDR3 length: 15
clone size: once
J gene: TRBJ2-1
D gene: TRBD1
CDR3 DNA: TGTGCCAGCAGTGAAGCGGGACAGGGGAGGAATGAGCAGTTCTTC
CDR3 protein: CASSEAGQGRNEQFF

V gene: TRBV12-1
CDR3 length: 12
clone size: .
J gene: TRBJ1-1
D gene: .
CDR3 DNA: TGTGCCATCAAACTTCGGGACACTGAAGCTTTCTTT
CDR3 protein: CAIKLRDTEAFF

V gene: TRBV5-4
CDR3 length: 15
clone size: .
J gene: TRBJ2-1
D gene: TRBD1
CDR3 DNA: TGTGCCAGCAGCGCAAGGGGGGACAGGCTCAATGAGCAGTTCTTC
CDR3 protein: CASSARGDRLNEQFF

V gene: TRBV7-9
CDR3 length: 14
clone size: .
J gene: TRBJ1-2
D gene: .
CDR3 DNA: TGTGCCAGCAGCTTAAGGGTGACAGCCTATGGCTACACCTTC
CDR3 protein: CASSLRVTAYGYTF

V gene: TRBV9
CDR3 length: 13
clone size: few
J gene: TRBJ1-3
D gene: .
CDR3 DNA: TGTGCCAGCAGCGTAAATCGTGGAAACACCATATATTTT
CDR3 protein: CASSVNRGNTIYF